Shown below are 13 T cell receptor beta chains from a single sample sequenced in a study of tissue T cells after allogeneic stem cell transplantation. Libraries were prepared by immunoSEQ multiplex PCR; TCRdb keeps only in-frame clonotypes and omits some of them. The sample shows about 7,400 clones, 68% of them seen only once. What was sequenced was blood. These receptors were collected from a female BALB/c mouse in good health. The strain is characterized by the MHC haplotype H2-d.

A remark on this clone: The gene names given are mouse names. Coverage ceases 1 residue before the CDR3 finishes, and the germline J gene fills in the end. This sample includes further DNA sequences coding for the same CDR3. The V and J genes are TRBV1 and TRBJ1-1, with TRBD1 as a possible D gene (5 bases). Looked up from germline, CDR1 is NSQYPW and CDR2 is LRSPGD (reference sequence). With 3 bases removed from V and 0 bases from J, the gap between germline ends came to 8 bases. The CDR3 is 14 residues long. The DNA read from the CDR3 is TGCACCTGCAGTGCTGGGACGGCAAACACAGAAGTCTTC. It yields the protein CTCSAGTANTEVF. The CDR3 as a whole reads CTCSAGTANTEVFF.

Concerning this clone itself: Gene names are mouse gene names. CDR3 residues: CASGGGVSAETLYF. Incomplete CDR3 DNA: TGTGCCAGCGGTGGGGGGGTCTCGGCAGAAACGCTGTAT. The V and J genes are TRBV13-2 and TRBJ2-3; possibly TRBD2 for D (6 bases). The CDR3 is cut off 1 residue early in the read; its end comes from the germline J gene. Germline values: CDR1 NNHNN, CDR2 SYGAGS (reference sequence). The CDR3 consists of 14 residues. Deletions cut 3 bases from V and 3 bases from J, with 11 bases between.

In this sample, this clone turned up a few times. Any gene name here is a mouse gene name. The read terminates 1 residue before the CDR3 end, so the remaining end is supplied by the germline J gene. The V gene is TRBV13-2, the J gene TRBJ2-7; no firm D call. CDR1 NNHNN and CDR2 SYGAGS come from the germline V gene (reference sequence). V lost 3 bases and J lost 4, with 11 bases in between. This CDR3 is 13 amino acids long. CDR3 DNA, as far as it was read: TGTGCCAGCGGTGGGGGATTGTTTTATGAACAGTAC. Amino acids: CASGGGLFYEQY. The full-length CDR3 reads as CASGGGLFYEQYF.

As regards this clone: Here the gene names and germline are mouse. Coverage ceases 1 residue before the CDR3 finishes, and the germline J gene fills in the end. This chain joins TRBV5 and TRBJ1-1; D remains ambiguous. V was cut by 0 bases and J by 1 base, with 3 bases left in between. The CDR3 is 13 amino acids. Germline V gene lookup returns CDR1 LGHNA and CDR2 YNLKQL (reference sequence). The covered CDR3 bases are TGTGCCAGCAGCCAAGAGAAAAACACAGAAGTCTTC. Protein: CASSQEKNTEVF. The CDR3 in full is CASSQEKNTEVFF.

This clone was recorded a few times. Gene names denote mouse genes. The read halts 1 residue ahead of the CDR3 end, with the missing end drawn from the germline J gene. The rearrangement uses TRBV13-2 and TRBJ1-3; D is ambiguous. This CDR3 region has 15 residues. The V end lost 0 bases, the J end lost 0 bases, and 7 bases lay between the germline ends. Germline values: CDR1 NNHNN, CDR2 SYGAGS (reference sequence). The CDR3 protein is CASGDAPNSGNTLYF. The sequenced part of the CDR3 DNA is TGTGCCAGCGGTGATGCGCCAAATTCTGGAAATACGCTCTAT.

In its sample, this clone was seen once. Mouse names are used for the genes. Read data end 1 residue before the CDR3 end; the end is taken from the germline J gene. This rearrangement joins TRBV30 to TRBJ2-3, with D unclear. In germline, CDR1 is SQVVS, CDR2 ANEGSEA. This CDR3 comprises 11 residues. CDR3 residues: CATERAETLYF. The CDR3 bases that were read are TGTGCGACGGAGCGGGCAGAAACGCTGTAT.

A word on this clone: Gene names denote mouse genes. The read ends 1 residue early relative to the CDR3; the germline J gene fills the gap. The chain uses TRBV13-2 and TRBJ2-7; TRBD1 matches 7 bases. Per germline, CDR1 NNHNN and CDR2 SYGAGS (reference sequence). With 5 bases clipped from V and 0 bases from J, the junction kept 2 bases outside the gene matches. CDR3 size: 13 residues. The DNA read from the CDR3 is TGTGCCAGCGGGGGGACAGTCTCCTATGAACAGTAC. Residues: CASGGTVSYEQY. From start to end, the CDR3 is CASGGTVSYEQYF.

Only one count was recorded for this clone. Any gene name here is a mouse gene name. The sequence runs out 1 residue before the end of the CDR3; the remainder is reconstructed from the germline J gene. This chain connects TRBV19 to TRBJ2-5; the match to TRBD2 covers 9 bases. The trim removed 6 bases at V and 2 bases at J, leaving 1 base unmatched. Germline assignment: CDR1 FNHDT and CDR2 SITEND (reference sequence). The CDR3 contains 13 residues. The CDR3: CASTGGVQDTQYF. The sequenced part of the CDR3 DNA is TGTGCCAGCACTGGGGGGGTCCAAGACACCCAGTAC.

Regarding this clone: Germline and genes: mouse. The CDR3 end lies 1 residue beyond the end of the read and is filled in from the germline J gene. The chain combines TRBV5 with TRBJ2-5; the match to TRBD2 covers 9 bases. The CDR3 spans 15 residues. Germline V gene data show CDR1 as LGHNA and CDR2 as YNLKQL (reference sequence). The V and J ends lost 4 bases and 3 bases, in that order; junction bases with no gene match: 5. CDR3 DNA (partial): TGTGCCAGCAGCCCGATCACTGGGGGGCAAGACACCCAGTAC. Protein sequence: CASSPITGGQDTQY. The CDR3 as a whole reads CASSPITGGQDTQYF.

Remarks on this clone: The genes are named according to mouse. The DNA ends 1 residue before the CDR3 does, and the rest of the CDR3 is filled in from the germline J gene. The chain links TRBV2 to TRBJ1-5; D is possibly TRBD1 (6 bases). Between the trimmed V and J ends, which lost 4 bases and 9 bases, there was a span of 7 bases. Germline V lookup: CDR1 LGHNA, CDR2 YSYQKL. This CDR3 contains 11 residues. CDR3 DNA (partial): TGTGCCAGCAGCCCAGGGGCGGCTCCGCTT. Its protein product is CASSPGAAPL. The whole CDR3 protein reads CASSPGAAPLF.

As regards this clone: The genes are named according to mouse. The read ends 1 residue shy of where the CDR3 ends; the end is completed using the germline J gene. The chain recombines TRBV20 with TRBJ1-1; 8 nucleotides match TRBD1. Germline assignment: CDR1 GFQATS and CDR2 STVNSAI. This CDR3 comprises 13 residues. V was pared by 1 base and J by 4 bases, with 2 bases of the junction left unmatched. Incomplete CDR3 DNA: TGTGGTGCTAGGGGGACAGGGTTCACAGAAGTCTTC. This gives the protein CGARGTGFTEVF. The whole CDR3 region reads CGARGTGFTEVFF.

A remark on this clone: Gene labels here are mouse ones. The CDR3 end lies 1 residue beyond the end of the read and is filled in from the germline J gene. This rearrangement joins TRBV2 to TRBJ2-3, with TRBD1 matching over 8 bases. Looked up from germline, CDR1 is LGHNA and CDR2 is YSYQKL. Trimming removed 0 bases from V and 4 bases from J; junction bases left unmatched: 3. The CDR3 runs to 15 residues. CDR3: CASSQDQGATETLYF. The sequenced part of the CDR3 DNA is TGTGCCAGCAGCCAAGATCAGGGGGCGACAGAAACGCTGTAT.

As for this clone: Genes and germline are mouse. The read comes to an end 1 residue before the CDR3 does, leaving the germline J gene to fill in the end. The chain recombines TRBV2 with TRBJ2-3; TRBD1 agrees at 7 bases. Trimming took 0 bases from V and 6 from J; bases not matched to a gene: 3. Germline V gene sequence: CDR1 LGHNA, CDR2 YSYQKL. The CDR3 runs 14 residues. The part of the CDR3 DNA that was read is TGTGCCAGCAGCCAAGATCTGACAGGGGAAACGCTGTAT. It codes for CASSQDLTGETLY. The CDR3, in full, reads CASSQDLTGETLYF.